This TCR beta chain was identified in a study of CD8+CD57+ T cells in acquired aplastic anemia. General study findings and limits: Roughly 28 was the count of CD8+ CDR3 sequences that patients shared with controls. Patients and healthy controls showed no significant CD8+ Simpson's diversity difference.

This clonotype came up many times. Its antigen is unknown. The patients chosen for sequencing had shown expansion of CD8+CD57+ cells (detected by flow cytometry). Each of the patients presented with severe acquired aplastic anemia. Patient blood was sampled before any therapy had been received. Profiling that covered TCR beta VDJ and CDR3 relied on genomic DNA as its template. MiXCR, run by TCRdb on the reads, gives a single entry per CDR3 protein. The table shows a few hundred thousand distinct CDR3 sequences, with around 49% occurring only once. This CDR3 contains 14 residues. The ends were cut back, 0 bases at V and 5 bases at J, with 8 bases in the middle. CDR1 and CDR2 from the germline V gene are LGHNA and YNFKEQ.

The sequencing sample was made of sorted CD4+, CD8+, or CD8+CD57+ T cells (not recorded which) from PBMCs. This TCR came from a human donor with aplastic anemia. The chain recombines TRBV4-2 with TRBJ1-5; D gene ambiguous. The CDR3, as DNA: TGTGCCAGCAGCCAAGACCTTGGCGATCAGCCCCAGCATTTT. Its protein is CASSQDLGDQPQHF.